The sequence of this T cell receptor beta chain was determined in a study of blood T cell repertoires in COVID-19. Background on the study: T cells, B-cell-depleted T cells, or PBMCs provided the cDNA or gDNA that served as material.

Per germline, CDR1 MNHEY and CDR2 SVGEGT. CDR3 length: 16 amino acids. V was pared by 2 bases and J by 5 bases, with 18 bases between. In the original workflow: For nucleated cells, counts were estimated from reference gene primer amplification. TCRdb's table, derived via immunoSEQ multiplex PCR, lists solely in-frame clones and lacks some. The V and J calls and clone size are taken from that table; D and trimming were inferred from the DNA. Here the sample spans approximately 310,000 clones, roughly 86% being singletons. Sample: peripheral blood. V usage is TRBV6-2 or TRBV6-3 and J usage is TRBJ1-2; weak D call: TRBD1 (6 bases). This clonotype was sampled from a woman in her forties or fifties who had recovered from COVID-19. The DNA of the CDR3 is TGTGCCAGCAGTTACAGTAAGGGGGTCAGGATATATGGCTACACCTTC. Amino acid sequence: CASSYSKGVRIYGYTF.